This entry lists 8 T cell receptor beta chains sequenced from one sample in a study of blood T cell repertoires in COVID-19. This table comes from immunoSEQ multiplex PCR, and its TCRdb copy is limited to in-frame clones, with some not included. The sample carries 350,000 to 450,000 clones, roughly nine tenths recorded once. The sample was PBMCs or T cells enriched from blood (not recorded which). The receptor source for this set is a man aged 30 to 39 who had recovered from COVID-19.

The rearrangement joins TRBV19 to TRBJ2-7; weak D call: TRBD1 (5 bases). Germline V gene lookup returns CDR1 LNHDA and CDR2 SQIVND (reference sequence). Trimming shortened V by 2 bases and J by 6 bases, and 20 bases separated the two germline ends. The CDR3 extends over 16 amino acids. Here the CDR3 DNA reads TGTGCCAGTAGTATAATCGATCGGGCAGGGCTGGGCGAGCAGTACTTC. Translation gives CASSIIDRAGLGEQYF.

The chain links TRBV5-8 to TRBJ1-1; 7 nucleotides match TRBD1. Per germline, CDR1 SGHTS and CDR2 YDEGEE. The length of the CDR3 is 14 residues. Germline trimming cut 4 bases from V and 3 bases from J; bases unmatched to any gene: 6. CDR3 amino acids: CASSGLTGYTEAFF. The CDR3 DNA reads TGTGCCAGCAGCGGATTGACAGGGTACACTGAAGCTTTCTTT.

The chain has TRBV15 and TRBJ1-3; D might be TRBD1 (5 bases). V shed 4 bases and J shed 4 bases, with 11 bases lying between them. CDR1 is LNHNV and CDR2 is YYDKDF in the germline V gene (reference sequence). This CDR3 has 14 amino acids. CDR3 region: CATSKGVTGNTIYF. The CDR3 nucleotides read TGTGCCACCAGCAAAGGGGTAACCGGAAACACCATATATTTT.

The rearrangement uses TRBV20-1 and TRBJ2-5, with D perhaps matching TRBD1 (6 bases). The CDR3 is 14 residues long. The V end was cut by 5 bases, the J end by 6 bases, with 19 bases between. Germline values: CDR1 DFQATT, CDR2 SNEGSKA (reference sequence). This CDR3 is CSAGGAGDKKTQYF. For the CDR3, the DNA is TGCAGTGCTGGTGGGGCAGGGGATAAAAAGACCCAGTACTTC.

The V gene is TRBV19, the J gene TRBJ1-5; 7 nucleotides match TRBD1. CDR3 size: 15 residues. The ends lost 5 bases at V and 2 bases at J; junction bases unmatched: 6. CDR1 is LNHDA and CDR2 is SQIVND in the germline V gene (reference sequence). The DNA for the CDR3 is TGTGCCAGTAGTGATAGGGGGCAAGGCAATCAGCCCCAGCATTTT. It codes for CASSDRGQGNQPQHF.

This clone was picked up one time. The CDR3 nucleotides are TGTGCCAGCAGTCGCACAGGGATGATCTCTGGAAACACCATATATTTT. Encoded protein: CASSRTGMISGNTIYF. This chain links TRBV28 with TRBJ1-3; possibly TRBD1 for D (6 bases). Germline loops: CDR1 MDHEN, CDR2 SYDVKM. Trimming removed 5 bases from V and 0 bases from J, with 14 bases in between. The CDR3 loop spans 16 amino acids.

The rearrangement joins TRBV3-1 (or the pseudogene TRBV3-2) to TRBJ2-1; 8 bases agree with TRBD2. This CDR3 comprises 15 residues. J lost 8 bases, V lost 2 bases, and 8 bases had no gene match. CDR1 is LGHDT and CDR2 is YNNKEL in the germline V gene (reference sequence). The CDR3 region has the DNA TGTGCCAGCAGCCAACCGGGACTAGGAGGATATGAGCAGTTCTTC. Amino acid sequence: CASSQPGLGGYEQFF.

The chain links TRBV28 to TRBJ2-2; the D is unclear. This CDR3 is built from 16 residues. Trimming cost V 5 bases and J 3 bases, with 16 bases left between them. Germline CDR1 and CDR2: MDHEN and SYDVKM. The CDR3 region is CASSDPPPADTGELFF. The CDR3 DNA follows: TGTGCCAGCAGTGATCCCCCACCCGCGGACACCGGGGAGCTGTTTTTT.